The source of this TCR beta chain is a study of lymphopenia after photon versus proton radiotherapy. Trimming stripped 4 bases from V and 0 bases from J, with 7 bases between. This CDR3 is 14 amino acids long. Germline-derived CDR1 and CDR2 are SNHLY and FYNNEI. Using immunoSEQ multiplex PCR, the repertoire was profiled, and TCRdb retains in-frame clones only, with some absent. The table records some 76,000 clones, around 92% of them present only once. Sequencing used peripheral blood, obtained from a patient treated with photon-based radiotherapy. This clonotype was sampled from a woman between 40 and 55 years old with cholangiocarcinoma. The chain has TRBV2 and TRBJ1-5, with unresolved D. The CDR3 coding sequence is TGTGCCAGCAGTGTTGAGAGTAGCAATCAGCCCCAGCATTTT. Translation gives CASSVESSNQPQHF.